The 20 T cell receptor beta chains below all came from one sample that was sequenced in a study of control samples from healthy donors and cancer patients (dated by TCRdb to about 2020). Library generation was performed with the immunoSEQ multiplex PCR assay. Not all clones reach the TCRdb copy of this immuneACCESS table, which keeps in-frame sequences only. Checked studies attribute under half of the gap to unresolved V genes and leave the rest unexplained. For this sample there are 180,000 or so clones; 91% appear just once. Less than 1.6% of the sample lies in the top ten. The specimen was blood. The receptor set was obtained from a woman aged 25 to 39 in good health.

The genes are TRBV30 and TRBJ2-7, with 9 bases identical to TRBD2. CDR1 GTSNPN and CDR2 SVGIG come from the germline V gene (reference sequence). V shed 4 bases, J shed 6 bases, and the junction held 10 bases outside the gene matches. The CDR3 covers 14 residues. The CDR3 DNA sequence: TGTGCCTGGAACCCTTTAGCGGGAGCGGTCGAGCAGTACTTC. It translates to CAWNPLAGAVEQYF.

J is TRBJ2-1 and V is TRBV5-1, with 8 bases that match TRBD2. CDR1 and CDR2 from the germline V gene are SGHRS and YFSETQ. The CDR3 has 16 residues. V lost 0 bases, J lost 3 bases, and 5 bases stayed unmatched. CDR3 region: CASSLARAGVYNEQFF. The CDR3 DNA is TGCGCCAGCAGCTTGGCCAGAGCGGGAGTCTACAATGAGCAGTTCTTC.

The CDR3 coding sequence is TGTGCCAGCAGTGAACCCAGGGGACCGCAGAACACTGAAGCTTTCTTT. It specifies CASSEPRGPQNTEAFF. This chain joins TRBV6-1 and TRBJ1-1, with a weak D call TRBD1 (6 bases). The V gene's germline CDR1 is MNHNS and CDR2 SASEGT. Trimming removed 2 bases at V and 1 base at J, with 14 bases between. This CDR3 has 16 amino acids.

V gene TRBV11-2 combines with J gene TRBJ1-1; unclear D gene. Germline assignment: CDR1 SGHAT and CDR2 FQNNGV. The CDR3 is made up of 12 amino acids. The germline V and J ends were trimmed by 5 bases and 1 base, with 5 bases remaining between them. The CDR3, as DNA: TGTGCCAGCAGCGCACCGAACACTGAAGCTTTCTTT. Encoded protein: CASSAPNTEAFF.

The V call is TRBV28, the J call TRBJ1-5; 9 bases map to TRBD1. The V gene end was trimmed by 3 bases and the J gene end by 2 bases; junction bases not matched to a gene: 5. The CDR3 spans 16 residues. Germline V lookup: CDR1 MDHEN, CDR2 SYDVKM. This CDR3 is CASSFFGQGRNQPQHF. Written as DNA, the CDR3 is TGTGCCAGCAGTTTTTTTGGACAGGGGCGCAATCAGCCCCAGCATTTT.

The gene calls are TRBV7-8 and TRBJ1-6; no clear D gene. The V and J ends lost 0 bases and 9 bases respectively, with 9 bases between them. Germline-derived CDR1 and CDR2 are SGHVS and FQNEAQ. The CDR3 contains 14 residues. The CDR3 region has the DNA TGTGCCAGCAGCTTAGCCGGACGGATTTCACCCCTCCACTTT. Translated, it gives CASSLAGRISPLHF.

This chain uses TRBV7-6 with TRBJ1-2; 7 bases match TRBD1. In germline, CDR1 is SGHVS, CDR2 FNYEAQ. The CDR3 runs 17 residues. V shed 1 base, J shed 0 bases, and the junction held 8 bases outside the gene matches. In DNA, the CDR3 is TGTGCCAGCAGCTTAGAAGGTCAGGGGGAAACTAACTATGGCTACACCTTC. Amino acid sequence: CASSLEGQGETNYGYTF.

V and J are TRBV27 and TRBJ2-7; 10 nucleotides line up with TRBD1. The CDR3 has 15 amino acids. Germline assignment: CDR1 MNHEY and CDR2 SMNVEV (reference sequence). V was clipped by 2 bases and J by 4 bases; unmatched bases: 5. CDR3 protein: CASSLEWTGGYEQYF. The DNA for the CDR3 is TGTGCCAGCAGTTTAGAGTGGACAGGGGGTTACGAGCAGTACTTC.

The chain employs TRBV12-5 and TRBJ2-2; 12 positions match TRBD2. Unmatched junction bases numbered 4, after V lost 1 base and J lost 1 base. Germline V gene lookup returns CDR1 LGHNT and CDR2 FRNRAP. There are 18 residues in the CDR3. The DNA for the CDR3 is TGTGCTAGTGGTTTGGCTAGCGGGGGGGAGAAGAACACCGGGGAGCTGTTTTTT. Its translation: CASGLASGGEKNTGELFF.

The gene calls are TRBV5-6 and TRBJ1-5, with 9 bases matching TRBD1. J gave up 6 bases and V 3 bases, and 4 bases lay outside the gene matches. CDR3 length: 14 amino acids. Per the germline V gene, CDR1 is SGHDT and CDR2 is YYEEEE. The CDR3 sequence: CASSSDRGVQPQHF. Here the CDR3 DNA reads TGTGCCAGCAGCTCTGACAGGGGGGTTCAGCCCCAGCATTTT.

The CDR3 nucleotides are TGTGCCACCAGTGGTCTCAGGGAGGCAGATACGCAGTATTTT. This encodes CATSGLREADTQYF. This chain links TRBV24-1 with TRBJ2-3; tentative D call: TRBD2 (6 bases). This CDR3 spans 14 amino acids. Germline V CDR1 and CDR2: KGHDR, SFDVKD. Trimming cost V 5 bases and J 4 bases, with 12 bases left between them.

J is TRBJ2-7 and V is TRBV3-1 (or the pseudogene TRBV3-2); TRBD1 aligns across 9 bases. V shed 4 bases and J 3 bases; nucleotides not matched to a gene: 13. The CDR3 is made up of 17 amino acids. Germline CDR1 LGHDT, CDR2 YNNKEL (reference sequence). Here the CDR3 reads CASSPLGRGQGGYEQYF. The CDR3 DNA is TGTGCCAGCAGCCCTCTCGGCCGGGGACAGGGAGGCTACGAGCAGTACTTC.

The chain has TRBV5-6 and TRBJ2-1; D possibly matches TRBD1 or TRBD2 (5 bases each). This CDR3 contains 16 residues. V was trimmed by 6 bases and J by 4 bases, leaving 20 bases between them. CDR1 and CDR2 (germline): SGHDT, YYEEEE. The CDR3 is CASIPPPGTAYNEQFF. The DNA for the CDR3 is TGTGCCAGCATCCCTCCCCCCGGGACGGCTTACAATGAGCAGTTCTTC.

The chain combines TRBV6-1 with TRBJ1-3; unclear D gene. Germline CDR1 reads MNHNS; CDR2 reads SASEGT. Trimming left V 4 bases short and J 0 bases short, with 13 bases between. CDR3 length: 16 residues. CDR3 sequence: CASSGAHGVSGNTIYF. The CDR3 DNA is TGTGCCAGCAGTGGGGCCCACGGAGTCTCTGGAAACACCATATATTTT.

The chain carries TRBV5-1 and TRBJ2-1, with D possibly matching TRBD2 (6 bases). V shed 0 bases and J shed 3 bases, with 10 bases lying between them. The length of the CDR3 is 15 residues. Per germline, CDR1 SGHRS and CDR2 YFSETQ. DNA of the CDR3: TGCGCCAGCAGCTTGGATAGCGGATTCTACAATGAGCAGTTCTTC. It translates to CASSLDSGFYNEQFF.

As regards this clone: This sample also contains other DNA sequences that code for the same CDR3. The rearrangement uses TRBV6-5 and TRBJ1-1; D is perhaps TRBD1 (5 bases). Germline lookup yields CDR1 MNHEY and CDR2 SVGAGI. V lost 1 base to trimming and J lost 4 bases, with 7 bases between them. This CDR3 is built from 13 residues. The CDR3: CASSYLGGTEAFF. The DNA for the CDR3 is TGTGCCAGCAGTTACTTGGGGGGCACTGAAGCTTTCTTT.

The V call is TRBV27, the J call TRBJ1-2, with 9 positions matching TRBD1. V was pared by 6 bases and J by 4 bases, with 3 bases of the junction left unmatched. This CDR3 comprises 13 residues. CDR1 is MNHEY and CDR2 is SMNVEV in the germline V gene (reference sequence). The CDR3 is CASRDRGGYGYTF. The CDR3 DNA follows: TGTGCCAGCAGAGACAGGGGGGGCTATGGCTACACCTTC.

The CDR3 loop reads CASSDGGYNEQFF. As DNA, the CDR3 is TGTGCCAGCAGTGATGGGGGTTACAATGAGCAGTTCTTC. This chain links TRBV25-1 with TRBJ2-1; D is perhaps TRBD1 or TRBD2 (5 bases each). The CDR3 totals 13 residues. The germline gives CDR1 MGHDK, CDR2 SYGVNS. Deletions cut 3 bases from V and 4 bases from J, with 7 bases between.

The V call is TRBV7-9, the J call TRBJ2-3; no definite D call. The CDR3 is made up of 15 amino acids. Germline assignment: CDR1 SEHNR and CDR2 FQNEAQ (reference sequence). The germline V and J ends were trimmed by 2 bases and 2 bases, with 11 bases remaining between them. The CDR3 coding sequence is TGTGCCAGCAGCTTACGAAGATCCCACACAGATACGCAGTATTTT. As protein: CASSLRRSHTDTQYF.

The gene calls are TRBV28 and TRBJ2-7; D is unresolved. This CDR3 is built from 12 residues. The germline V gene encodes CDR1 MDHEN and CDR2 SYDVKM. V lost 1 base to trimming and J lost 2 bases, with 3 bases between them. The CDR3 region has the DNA TGTGCCAGCAGTTTATTGGCCTACGAGCAGTACTTC. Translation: CASSLLAYEQYF.